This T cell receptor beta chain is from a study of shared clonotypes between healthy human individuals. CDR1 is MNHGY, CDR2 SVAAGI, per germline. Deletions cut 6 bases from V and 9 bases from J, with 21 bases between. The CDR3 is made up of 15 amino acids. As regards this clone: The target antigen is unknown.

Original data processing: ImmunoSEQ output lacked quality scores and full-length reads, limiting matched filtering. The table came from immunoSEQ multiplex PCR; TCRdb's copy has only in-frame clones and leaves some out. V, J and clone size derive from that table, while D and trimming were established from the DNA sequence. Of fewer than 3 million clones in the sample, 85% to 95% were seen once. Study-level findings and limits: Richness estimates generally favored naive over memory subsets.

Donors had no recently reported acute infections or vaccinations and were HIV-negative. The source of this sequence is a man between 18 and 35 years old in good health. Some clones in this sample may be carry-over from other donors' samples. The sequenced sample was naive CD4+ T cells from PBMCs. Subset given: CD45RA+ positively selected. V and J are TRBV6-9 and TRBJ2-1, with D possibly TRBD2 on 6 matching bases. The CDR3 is CASSPGTPTPTEQFF. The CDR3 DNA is TGTGCCAGCAGCCCGGGGACTCCAACCCCCACTGAGCAGTTCTTC.